The rows below give T cell receptor beta chains drawn from one sample of a study of shared T cell receptors in the human thymus. The method was immunoSEQ multiplex PCR; TCRdb's version includes in-frame clones alone and lacks a portion of them. Of 640,000 or so clones listed, 70% to 90% are singletons. These data also featured in a second study, about human thymus T cells.

Sequencing used thymocytes. The source of these receptors is a boy younger than two with a congenital heart defect. CDR3s include the opening cysteine and the closing phenylalanine or tryptophan. A D gene is named only where the DNA matches it firmly. Expanded clones get a size class; other rows say once, few or many, or leave the size out.

- | TRBD2 | TRBJ2-7 | TRBV11-2 | TGTGCCAGCAGCTTAGTCGTCCGGACTAGCTTCTACGAGCAGTACTTC | CASSLVVRTSFYEQYF
once | - | TRBJ1-3 | TRBV27 | TGTGCCAGCAGTTTATCAGGGGCGGGAAACACCATATATTTT | CASSLSGAGNTIYF
few | - | TRBJ2-4 | TRBV4-3 | TGCGCCAGCAGCCAAGAGTGTCGAAAGGGGATGAGCGCCAAAAACATTCAGTACTTC | CASSQECRKGMSAKNIQYF
- | - | TRBJ2-3 | TRBV6-5 | TGTGCCAGCAGTCGCTACGACACAGATACGCAGTATTTT | CASSRYDTDTQYF
- | TRBD1 | TRBJ2-7 | TRBV5-5 | TGTGCCAGCAGCTTATGGGACAGGGGGGAAATGGGGCAATACGAGCAGTACTTC | CASSLWDRGEMGQYEQYF
once | TRBD2 | TRBJ2-1 | TRBV12-5 | TGTGCTAGTGGTTTACCCCTGTCTAGCGGGATCGGCAATGAGCAGTTCTTC | CASGLPLSSGIGNEQFF
few | TRBD1 | TRBJ2-5 | TRBV12-5 | TGTGCTAGTGGTCCTCTCCGGGACAGGGGGCCTGGTGAGCAGTACTTC | CASGPLRDRGPGEQYF
once | - | TRBJ1-2 | TRBV6-1 | TGTGCCAGCAGTGATGGAGTGGGCGGGGGAAGGCTCGGCTACACCTTC | CASSDGVGGGRLGYTF
- | TRBD1 | TRBJ1-6 | TRBV27 | TGTGCCAGCAGTTTTGGGACAGGGAGTTCACCCCTCCACTTT | CASSFGTGSSPLHF
few | - | TRBJ1-4 | TRBV30 | TGTGCCTGGTCCGAAGGGGGGGAGAATGAAAAACTGTTTTTT | CAWSEGGENEKLFF
- | - | TRBJ1-2 | TRBV5-6 | TGTGCCAGCAGCTTGCGGAGGGTAAGGGATGGCTACACCTTC | CASSLRRVRDGYTF
once | - | TRBJ2-5 | TRBV27 | TGTGCCAGCAGTTTAAGCGCGGGCCTGGAAGAGACCCAGTACTTC | CASSLSAGLEETQYF
once | TRBD1 | TRBJ1-6 | TRBV5-4 | TGTGCCAGCAGCTCGACAGGGGTAAATTCCCCCCTCCACTTT | CASSSTGVNSPLHF
- | TRBD1 | TRBJ2-7 | TRBV28 | TGTGCCAGCAGGCCGGACAGGGCCGGGGTTGACGAGCAGTACTTC | CASRPDRAGVDEQYF
- | - | TRBJ1-5 | TRBV6-6 | TGTGCCAGCAGTTTCGGCCGACAGGCCGACAATCAGCCCCAGCATTTT | CASSFGRQADNQPQHF
once | - | TRBJ2-7 | TRBV27 | TGTGCCAGCAGTCTACACCCAGCGGGTCCCTACGAGCAGTACTTC | CASSLHPAGPYEQYF
once | TRBD2 | TRBJ2-1 | TRBV5-6 | TGTGCCAGCAGCTTGGGGACTAGCGGGAGGAAGAGGGAGCAGTTCTTC | CASSLGTSGRKREQFF
- | - | TRBJ1-1 | TRBV28 | TGTGCCAGCAGTATCTACAGGGTGATTGAAGCTTTCTTT | CASSIYRVIEAFF
- | TRBD1 | TRBJ2-1 | TRBV27 | TGTGCCAGCAGTTTCCGACAGGGTCTGGCTGAGCAGTTCTTC | CASSFRQGLAEQFF
few | - | TRBJ2-1 | TRBV9 | TGTGCCAGCAGCGTAGATTTTTGGCATGAGCAGTTCTTC | CASSVDFWHEQFF
- | TRBD1 | TRBJ2-1 | TRBV4-3 | TGCGCCAGCAGCCAAGAGGGCAGGGGGCTGGGCAGCTCCTACAATGAGCAGTTCTTC | CASSQEGRGLGSSYNEQFF
- | - | TRBJ2-2 | TRBV5-4 | TGTGCCAGCAGCTTGGACAGGGAAGATCCGACGAACACCGGGGAGCTGTTTTTT | CASSLDREDPTNTGELFF
- | TRBD2 | TRBJ2-7 | TRBV4-3 | TGCGCCAGCAGCCACGGACTAGCGGGAGCTGGGGAGCAGTACTTC | CASSHGLAGAGEQYF
once | TRBD1 | TRBJ1-2 | TRBV2 | TGTGCCAGCAGTATGGGTTGGACAGGCGACCCCTATGGCTACACCTTC | CASSMGWTGDPYGYTF
- | TRBD2 | TRBJ2-5 | TRBV5-4 | TGTGCCAGCAGCCCCTGGACTAGCGGGAGAGGGAGAGAGACCCAGTACTTC | CASSPWTSGRGRETQYF
- | - | TRBJ2-3 | TRBV5-4 | TGTGCCAGCAGCTTGGCTCCAGGCACAGATACGCAGTATTTT | CASSLAPGTDTQYF
- | TRBD1 | TRBJ2-1 | TRBV7-9 | TGTGCCAGCCGCTTCAAGGGACAGGGGGCGGTGAACAACTACAATGAGCAGTTCTTC | CASRFKGQGAVNNYNEQFF
- | TRBD1 | TRBJ1-1 | TRBV28 | TGTGCCAGCAGTGTACCGGACAGGGGGCTCGCTGAAGCTTTCTTT | CASSVPDRGLAEAFF
- | - | TRBJ1-2 | TRBV4-3 | TGCGCCAGCAGCCAAGATTTGACAGTCCATGGCTACACCTTC | CASSQDLTVHGYTF
- | TRBD1 | TRBJ2-1 | TRBV18 | TGTGCCAGCTCCCCGGTAACGGGACAGGGGGGTTATTGGTCCTACAATGAGCAGTTCTTC | CASSPVTGQGGYWSYNEQFF
- | TRBD2 | TRBJ2-1 | TRBV9 | TGTGCCAGCAGCGCCCAAGATGTCGGGGAGGGCCTCCATGAGCAGTTCTTC | CASSAQDVGEGLHEQFF
- | TRBD1 | TRBJ2-7 | TRBV28 | TGTGCCAGCAGACCACCGGACAGGGGTTACGAGCAGTACTTC | CASRPPDRGYEQYF
- | TRBD1 | TRBJ2-5 | TRBV28 | TGTGCCAGCAGTTGGGGGGTCAGGGGGCTCGGGGATCTGGAGACCCAGTACTTC | CASSWGVRGLGDLETQYF
- | TRBD1 | TRBJ1-5 | TRBV2 | TGTGCCAGCAGGACAGGGGGTTATTATCAGCCCCAGCATTTT | CASRTGGYYQPQHF
once | - | TRBJ2-7 | TRBV28 | TGTGCCAGCATTTCGGAGGCCTACGAGCAGTACTTC | CASISEAYEQYF
- | - | TRBJ2-5 | TRBV5-8 | TGTGCCAGCAGCTTTAGGCAAACAGGGCGGGAGGAGACCCAGTACTTC | CASSFRQTGREETQYF
- | - | TRBJ1-6 | TRBV6-1 | TGTGCCAGCAGTGATGACAGTCAATATAATTCACCCCTCCACTTT | CASSDDSQYNSPLHF
- | - | TRBJ2-3 | TRBV6-5 | TGTGCCAGCAGTTCCCCGGGAGATCGTACAGATACGCAGTATTTT | CASSSPGDRTDTQYF
- | TRBD2 | TRBJ2-7 | TRBV11-2 | TGTGCCAGCAGCTTCTTTCCGGGGGCGGGAGGTTACTACGAGCAGTACTTC | CASSFFPGAGGYYEQYF
- | - | TRBJ2-1 | TRBV29-1 | TGCAGCGTTGATAAGCTAGCAGTCTACAATGAGCAGTTCTTC | CSVDKLAVYNEQFF
- | - | TRBJ2-7 | TRBV6-5 | TGTGCCAGCAGTTACCGAGGATCTGCTACCTACGAGCAGTACTTC | CASSYRGSATYEQYF
- | TRBD2 | TRBJ2-1 | TRBV5-4 | TGTGCCAGCAGCTCGGTGGGTAGCGGGAGTCCGCGAAATGAGCAGTTCTTC | CASSSVGSGSPRNEQFF
- | - | TRBJ2-5 | TRBV5-6 | TGTGCCAGCAGCTTAGGGGGTGCCGGGAAGACCCAGTACTTC | CASSLGGAGKTQYF
- | TRBD1 | TRBJ1-2 | TRBV4-3 | TGCGCCAGCAGCCCAATACCGGGACAGGGATGTGGCTACACCTTC | CASSPIPGQGCGYTF
- | TRBD1 | TRBJ1-5 | TRBV28 | TGTGCCAGCAGTTTTTTCTGGACAGGGTCCAATCAGCCCCAGCATTTT | CASSFFWTGSNQPQHF